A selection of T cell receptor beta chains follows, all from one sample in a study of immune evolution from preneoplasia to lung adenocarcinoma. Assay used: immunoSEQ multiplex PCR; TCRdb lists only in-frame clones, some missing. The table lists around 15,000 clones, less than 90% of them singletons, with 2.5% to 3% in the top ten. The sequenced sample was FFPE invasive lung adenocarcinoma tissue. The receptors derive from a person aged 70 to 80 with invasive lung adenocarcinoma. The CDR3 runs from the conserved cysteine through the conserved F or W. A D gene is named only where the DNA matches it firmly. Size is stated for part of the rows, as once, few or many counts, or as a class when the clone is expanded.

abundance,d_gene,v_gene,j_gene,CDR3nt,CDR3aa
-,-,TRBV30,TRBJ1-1,TGTGCCTGGCACATGAACACTGAAGCTTTCTTT,CAWHMNTEAFF
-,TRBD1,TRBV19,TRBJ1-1,TGTGCCAGTAACTCACAGGGGAGAGGGGGGACTGAAGCTTTCTTT,CASNSQGRGGTEAFF
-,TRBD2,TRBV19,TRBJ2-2,TGTGCCAGTAGACAAGGACTAGCGGGTGACACCGGGGAGCTGTTTTTT,CASRQGLAGDTGELFF
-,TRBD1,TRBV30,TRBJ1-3,TGTGCCTGGAGTATAGGGACAGGGAACTGGTACAGCTCTGGAAACACCATATATTTT,CAWSIGTGNWYSSGNTIYF
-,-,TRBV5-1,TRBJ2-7,TGCGCCAGCAGCCGGGGGGGGGACAGGTACGAGCAGTACTTC,CASSRGGDRYEQYF
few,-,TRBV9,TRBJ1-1,TGTGCCAGCAGCGCCTTAGGGGGCACTGAAGCTTTCTTT,CASSALGGTEAFF
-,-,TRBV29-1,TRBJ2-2,TGCAGCGTTGACGCAGGGGGGATCGGGGAGCTGTTTTTT,CSVDAGGIGELFF
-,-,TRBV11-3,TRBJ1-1,TGTGCCAGCAGCTTAGTCCCCTTGCTTGGTTTCTTT,CASSLVPLLGFF
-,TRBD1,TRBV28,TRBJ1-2,TGTGCCAGCAGGTGGGACAGGGGGAAGTCTAACTATGGCTACACCTTC,CASRWDRGKSNYGYTF
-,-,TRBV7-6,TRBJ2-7,TGTGCCAGCAGCTTAGATGGGATAGGCGAGCAGTACTTC,CASSLDGIGEQYF
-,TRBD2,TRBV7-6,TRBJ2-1,TGTGCCAGCAGCTTCGCTCCGGGACTAGCGGGGGACAATGAGCAGTTCTTC,CASSFAPGLAGDNEQFF
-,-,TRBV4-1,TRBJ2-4,TGCGCCAGCAGCGAAGGGGGGACAGCGGGTCCTCAAAACATTCAGTACTTC,CASSEGGTAGPQNIQYF
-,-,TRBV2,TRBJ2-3,TGTGCCAGCAGTGTTCGGGATACGCAGTATTTT,CASSVRDTQYF
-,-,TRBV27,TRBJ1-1,TGTGCCAGCAGGGCCACAGGTCGTACTGAAGCTTTCTTT,CASRATGRTEAFF
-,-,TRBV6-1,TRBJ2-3,TGTGCCAGCACCCCGATGCGGGCAGGCACAGATACGCAGTATTTT,CASTPMRAGTDTQYF
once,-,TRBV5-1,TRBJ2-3,TGCGCCAGCAGCTTGGAATCCCTAGGGGGGGGAGGAGATACGCAGTATTTT,CASSLESLGGGGDTQYF
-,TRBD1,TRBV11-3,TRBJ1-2,TGTGCCAGCAGCCTTGACAGGGGTGGAGGCTACACCTTC,CASSLDRGGGYTF
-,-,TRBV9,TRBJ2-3,TGTGCCAGCAGCGTAGTTGGGGGGCCCAATACGCAGTATTTT,CASSVVGGPNTQYF
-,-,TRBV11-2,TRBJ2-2,TGTGCCAGCAGCTTAGATCAAGTTCTCGGGGAGCTGTTTTTT,CASSLDQVLGELFF
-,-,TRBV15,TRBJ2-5,TGTGCCACCAGCAGAGTAGGAGAAGAGACCCAGTACTTC,CATSRVGEETQYF
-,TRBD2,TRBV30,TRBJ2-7,TGTGCCTGGAGTGTACTAGCGGGTACTTACGAGCAGTACTTC,CAWSVLAGTYEQYF
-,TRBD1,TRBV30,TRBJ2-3,TGTGCCTGGAGCGGGGGACAGGGGGTGGATACGCAGTATTTT,CAWSGGQGVDTQYF
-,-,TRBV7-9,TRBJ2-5,TGTGCCAGCAGCTTAGCGGTACAAGAGACCCAGTACTTC,CASSLAVQETQYF
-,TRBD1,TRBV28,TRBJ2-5,TGTGCCAGCAGTTTATTACAGGGGGCTGGGGGTTTGGTTCTCGACAAAGAGACCCAGTACTTC,CASSLLQGAGGLVLDKETQYF
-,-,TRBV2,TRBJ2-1,TGTGCCAGCAGTGCGGGGTCCTACAATGAGCAGTTCTTC,CASSAGSYNEQFF
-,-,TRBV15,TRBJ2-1,TGTGCCACCAGCAGCAACAATGAGCAGTTCTTC,CATSSNNEQFF
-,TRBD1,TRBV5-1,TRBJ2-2,TGCGCCAGCAGTTCTACAGGGGGCCCGAACACCGGGGAGCTGTTTTTT,CASSSTGGPNTGELFF
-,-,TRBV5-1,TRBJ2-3,TGCGCCAGCAGCTTGTTGTCAGACACAGATACGCAGTATTTT,CASSLLSDTDTQYF